Below, 18 T cell receptor beta chains from the same sample are listed, as sequenced in a study of blood T cell repertoires in COVID-19. The repertoire was sequenced with immunoSEQ multiplex PCR; TCRdb's copy has only in-frame clones and lacks some. The sample has tens of thousands of clones; around 90% are singletons. Material: peripheral blood. These receptors came from a woman between 50 and 59 years old with COVID-19, enrolled during active disease.

This clone was seen a few times. V and J are TRBV11-3 and TRBJ2-7; the match to TRBD2 covers 13 bases. Trimming at V came to 0 bases and at J to 9 bases, leaving 5 bases not matched to a gene. The CDR3 loop spans 15 amino acids. Germline V gene sequence: CDR1 SGHNT, CDR2 YENEEA. The CDR3 DNA sequence: TGTGCCAGCAGCTTAGATGGGACTAGCGGGAAAAGGCAGTACTTC. Amino acids: CASSLDGTSGKRQYF. Together with reference TRBV11-3 and TRBJ2-7, the CDR3 gives the full variable domain: EAGVVQSPRYKIIEKKQPVAFWCNPISGHNTLYWYLQNLGQGPELLIRYENEEAVDDSQLPKDRFSAERLKGVDSTLKIQPAELGDSAVYLCASSLDGTSGKRQYFGPGTRLTVT.

The chain employs TRBV19 and TRBJ2-2; D is undetermined. The germline V gene encodes CDR1 LNHDA and CDR2 SQIVND (reference sequence). This CDR3 comprises 14 residues. The V end was cut by 6 bases, the J end by 6 bases, with 14 bases between. The CDR3 is CASRTLVESGELFF. The CDR3, as DNA: TGTGCCAGTAGGACTCTGGTAGAGTCCGGGGAGCTGTTTTTT.

The V and J genes are TRBV13 and TRBJ2-7; the match to TRBD1 covers 8 bases. Germline loops: CDR1 PRHDT, CDR2 FYEKMQ (reference sequence). V gave up 4 bases and J gave up 4 bases; unmatched junction bases: 3. The CDR3 extends over 13 amino acids. The CDR3 coding sequence is TGTGCCAGCAGCTCAGGGGGCGAGTACGAGCAGTACTTC. Translation gives CASSSGGEYEQYF. Complete variable domain (other parts from reference TRBV13 and TRBJ2-7): AAGVIQSPRHLIKEKRETATLKCYPIPRHDTVYWYQQGPGQDPQFLISFYEKMQSDKGSIPDRFSAQQFSDYHSELNMSSLELGDSALYFCASSSGGEYEQYFGPGTRLTVT.

This chain connects TRBV18 to TRBJ2-7, with 11 positions matching TRBD1. This CDR3 contains 15 residues. J was trimmed by 6 bases and V by 3 bases; bases with no gene match: 7. Germline V gene lookup returns CDR1 KGHSH and CDR2 LQKENI. CDR3 amino acids: CASSPPGQGEGEQYF. In nucleotides, the CDR3 is TGTGCCAGCTCACCGCCGGGACAGGGGGAAGGCGAGCAGTACTTC.

V usage is TRBV6-5 and J usage is TRBJ1-1, with 8 bases aligning to TRBD1. Germline V lookup: CDR1 MNHEY, CDR2 SVGAGI. The CDR3 has 13 residues. V shed 10 bases, J shed 4 bases, and the junction held 8 bases outside the gene matches. CDR3 region: CATLDRVGTEAFF. The CDR3 nucleotides are TGTGCCACATTGGACAGGGTCGGCACTGAAGCTTTCTTT.

The genes are TRBV11-2 and TRBJ1-1; possibly TRBD1 for D (5 bases). Trimming removed 5 bases from V and 0 bases from J, with 13 bases in between. This CDR3 contains 15 residues. Per the germline V gene, CDR1 is SGHAT and CDR2 is FQNNGV. CDR3 bases: TGTGCCAGCAGCCGCGACAGTGAGATGAACACTGAAGCTTTCTTT. Translation: CASSRDSEMNTEAFF.

This chain connects TRBV5-1 to TRBJ2-3; 12 positions agree with TRBD2. CDR3 length: 18 residues. The ends lost 0 bases at V and 5 bases at J; junction bases unmatched: 10. Per the germline V gene, CDR1 is SGHRS and CDR2 is YFSETQ. CDR3: CASSLGGLAGGLGDTQYF. The DNA of the CDR3 is TGCGCCAGCAGCTTGGGGGGCCTAGCGGGAGGGCTTGGAGATACGCAGTATTTT.

The J gene is TRBJ1-5, the V gene TRBV19, with D perhaps TRBD1 (5 bases). The V gene lost 6 bases and the J gene lost 0 bases, with 12 bases spanning the gap. The germline V gene has CDR1 LNHDA and CDR2 SQIVND (reference sequence). The CDR3 is made up of 15 amino acids. The CDR3: CASRRQINSNQPQHF. For the CDR3, the DNA is TGTGCCAGTAGAAGACAGATAAATAGCAATCAGCCCCAGCATTTT.

The rearrangement joins TRBV24-1 to TRBJ2-7; 7 bases align to TRBD2. This CDR3 spans 16 amino acids. Germline CDR1 and CDR2: KGHDR and SFDVKD. Trimming at V came to 4 bases and at J to 3 bases, leaving 11 bases not matched to a gene. DNA of the CDR3: TGTGCCACCAGTGAATCAAGGTACGGCGGGAGCTACGAGCAGTACTTC. It codes for CATSESRYGGSYEQYF.

The rearrangement joins TRBV20-1 to TRBJ1-1, with D hard to call. The CDR3 runs 11 residues. The ends were cut back, 6 bases at V and 8 bases at J, with 13 bases in the middle. Germline V gene data show CDR1 as DFQATT and CDR2 as SNEGSKA (reference sequence). CDR3 bases: TGCAGTGCCCCTCTGAGGCGGGAAGCTTTCTTT. It specifies CSAPLRREAFF.

The V and J genes are TRBV6-5 and TRBJ1-5; possible D gene TRBD1, 5 bases. The germline gives CDR1 MNHEY, CDR2 SVGAGI. Trimming took 6 bases from V and 0 from J, leaving 9 bases between them. CDR3 length: 14 amino acids. CDR3 amino acids: CASSPDISNQPQHF. CDR3 nucleotide sequence: TGTGCCAGCAGCCCGGACATTAGCAATCAGCCCCAGCATTTT.

V gene TRBV20-1 combines with J gene TRBJ2-5; 7 nucleotides align to TRBD2. V trimming: 3 bases; J trimming: 4 bases; junction bases outside the gene matches: 14. CDR3 length: 16 residues. In germline, CDR1 is DFQATT, CDR2 SNEGSKA (reference sequence). CDR3 bases: TGCAGTGCTAGTCGGCGGGAGTTCGGGTTAGGAGAGACCCAGTACTTC. This sequence encodes CSASRREFGLGETQYF.

J is TRBJ1-1 and V is TRBV28; 9 positions agree with TRBD1. This CDR3 spans 14 amino acids. Germline V lookup: CDR1 MDHEN, CDR2 SYDVKM. Trimming cost V 9 bases and J 10 bases; bases outside gene matches: 15. The CDR3 protein is CARRKSGTGYGAFF. CDR3 in DNA: TGTGCCAGGAGAAAGTCCGGGACAGGGTATGGAGCTTTCTTT.

The chain recombines TRBV27 with TRBJ2-7; TRBD1 is a possible D gene (7 bases). Germline-derived CDR1 and CDR2 are MNHEY and SMNVEV (reference sequence). This CDR3 has 14 amino acids. Deletions cut 5 bases from V and 3 bases from J, with 14 bases between. CDR3 sequence (DNA): TGTGCCAGCAGTCCCTGGCAGGGGGGCTACGAGCAGTACTTC. Translating it yields CASSPWQGGYEQYF.

The chain employs TRBV29-1 and TRBJ2-4, with D possibly matching TRBD2 (6 bases). V lost 4 bases and J lost 8, with 12 bases in between. Germline values: CDR1 SQVTM, CDR2 ANQGSEA. The CDR3 is 12 amino acids. As DNA, the CDR3 is TGCAGCGTTGGTGGGGGGACGGACATTCAGTACTTC. It specifies CSVGGGTDIQYF.

This chain connects TRBV5-1 to TRBJ2-5; D possibly corresponds to TRBD2 (7 bases). Between the trimmed V and J ends, which lost 6 bases and 5 bases, there was a span of 17 bases. Germline loops: CDR1 SGHRS, CDR2 YFSETQ. The length of the CDR3 is 14 residues. The CDR3 nucleotides read TGCGCCAGCACCCTTGGGGGGGCAGGGGAGACCCAGTACTTC. Amino acid sequence: CASTLGGAGETQYF.

This sequence joins TRBV3-1 (or the pseudogene TRBV3-2) and TRBJ2-2; TRBD1 matches 10 bases. In germline, CDR1 is LGHDT, CDR2 YNNKEL (reference sequence). The CDR3 is 15 residues long. V dropped 6 bases and J dropped 7; count of bases not matched to a gene: 8. CDR3: CASSSRQGAIGELFF. The CDR3 region has the DNA TGTGCCAGCAGTTCCCGACAGGGGGCGATCGGGGAGCTGTTTTTT.

CDR3 nucleotides: TGTGCCAGTAGGGTAACCGGGACAGCCTACGAGCAGTACTTC. Amino acids: CASRVTGTAYEQYF. This chain links TRBV19 with TRBJ2-7, with 7 bases fitting TRBD1. Germline trimming cut 6 bases from V and 2 bases from J; bases unmatched to any gene: 7. The CDR3 extends over 14 amino acids. Germline V lookup: CDR1 LNHDA, CDR2 SQIVND (reference sequence).